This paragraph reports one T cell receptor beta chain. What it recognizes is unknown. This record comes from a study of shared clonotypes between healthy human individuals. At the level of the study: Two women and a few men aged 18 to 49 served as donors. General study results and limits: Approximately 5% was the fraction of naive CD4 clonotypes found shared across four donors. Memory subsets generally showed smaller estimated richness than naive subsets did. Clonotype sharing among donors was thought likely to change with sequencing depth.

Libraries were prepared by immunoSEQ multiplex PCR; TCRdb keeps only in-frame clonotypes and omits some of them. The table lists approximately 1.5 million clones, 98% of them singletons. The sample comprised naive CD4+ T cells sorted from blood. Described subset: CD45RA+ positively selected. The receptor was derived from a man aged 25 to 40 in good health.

CDR3 nucleotides: TGTGCCAGCTCACCATCCTCGACCAGTGGAACTGAAGCTTTCTTT. Translated: CASSPSSTSGTEAFF. This chain connects TRBV18 to TRBJ1-1, with D unresolved. V lost 2 bases to trimming and J lost 5 bases, with 15 bases between them. Germline V gene data show CDR1 as KGHSH and CDR2 as LQKENI. The CDR3 runs 15 residues.